This passage covers 13 T cell receptor beta chains from one sample sequenced in a study of cytomegalovirus exposure and HLA in healthy donors. The PCR contained 60 Vbeta and 13 Jbeta primers. Assay used: immunoSEQ multiplex PCR; TCRdb lists only in-frame clones, some missing. This table holds about 95,000 clones, about 78% found once. Sequencing was done on a sample of PBMCs. These receptors all stem from a woman between 40 and 50 years old in good health and CMV-seropositive.

The V call is TRBV7-7, the J call TRBJ1-2; D unresolved. There are 14 residues in the CDR3. Germline V lookup: CDR1 SSHAT, CDR2 FNYEAQ (reference sequence). V was shortened by 11 bases and J by 4 bases, with 20 bases between the two germline ends. The CDR3 loop reads CARSRIGGLYGYTF. In nucleotides, the CDR3 is TGTGCCCGGAGTCGAATCGGCGGACTCTATGGCTACACCTTC.

The V gene is TRBV12-5, the J gene TRBJ2-5, with TRBD1 matching 7 bases. Germline V gene sequence: CDR1 LGHNT, CDR2 FRNRAP. With V trimmed by 1 base and J by 3 bases, 8 bases remained unmatched. CDR3 length: 16 residues. CDR3 protein: CASGLGASGTEETQYF. The CDR3 nucleotides are TGTGCTAGTGGTTTGGGAGCTTCCGGGACAGAAGAGACCCAGTACTTC.

The CDR3 coding sequence is TGTGCCAGCAGCTTGTCCCGGGTTGAAGAGACCCAGTACTTC. Protein: CASSLSRVEETQYF. The chain has TRBV5-4 and TRBJ2-5, with D unclear. Trimming removed 1 base at V and 3 bases at J, with 10 bases between. Germline CDR1 is SGHNT and CDR2 is YYREEE (reference sequence). CDR3 length equals 14 residues. The whole variable domain, filled in from reference TRBV5-4 and TRBJ2-5, reads ETGVTQSPTHLIKTRGQQVTLRCSSQSGHNTVSWYQQALGQGPQFIFQYYREEENGRGNFPPRFSGLQFPNYSSELNVNALELDDSALYLCASSLSRVEETQYFGPGTRLLVL.

The gene calls are TRBV19 and TRBJ1-3, with 7 bases aligning to TRBD1. This CDR3 region has 14 residues. Germline trimming cut 5 bases from V and 3 bases from J; bases unmatched to any gene: 4. Germline V CDR1 and CDR2: LNHDA, SQIVND (reference sequence). CDR3 nucleotide sequence: TGTGCCAGTAGTCCAGGGACAGATGGAAACACCATATATTTT. Encoded protein: CASSPGTDGNTIYF.

V usage is TRBV18 and J usage is TRBJ2-7; TRBD2 is a possible D gene (5 bases). The germline gives CDR1 KGHSH, CDR2 LQKENI. The CDR3 totals 15 residues. The V end was cut by 0 bases, the J end by 0 bases, with 9 bases between. CDR3 sequence reads: CASSPPLGSSYEQYF. As DNA, the CDR3 is TGTGCCAGCTCACCACCTTTAGGGAGCTCCTACGAGCAGTACTTC.

The V and J genes are TRBV28 and TRBJ2-7, with D maybe TRBD1 (5 bases). The CDR3 is made up of 16 amino acids. CDR1 and CDR2 from the germline V gene are MDHEN and SYDVKM. V lost 5 bases to trimming and J lost 3 bases, with 20 bases between them. In DNA, the CDR3 is TGTGCCAGCAGTGACCCCGCAGCTGGGGCAGACTACGAGCAGTACTTC. This codes for CASSDPAAGADYEQYF. The variable domain in full, completed from reference TRBV28 and TRBJ2-7, reads DVKVTQSSRYLVKRTGEKVFLECVQDMDHENMFWYRQDPGLGLRLIYFSYDVKMKEKGDIPEGYSVSREKKERFSLILESASTNQTSMYLCASSDPAAGADYEQYFGPGTRLTVT.

This chain links TRBV4-1 with TRBJ2-1; perhaps TRBD1 as D (5 bases). V gave up 2 bases and J gave up 2 bases, with 16 bases separating them. From germline, CDR1 is MGHRA and CDR2 YSYEKL. This CDR3 region has 17 residues. For the CDR3, the DNA is TGCGCCAGCAGCCAATTCAGGGAAATAAGCGCCTACAATGAGCAGTTCTTC. Translation: CASSQFREISAYNEQFF.

V usage is TRBV5-4 and J usage is TRBJ2-7; D possibly corresponds to TRBD2 (5 bases). There are 13 residues in the CDR3. Trimming removed 4 bases at V and 3 bases at J, with 11 bases between. Germline-derived CDR1 and CDR2 are SGHNT and YYREEE (reference sequence). CDR3 region: CASSGGPYYEQYF. Written as DNA, the CDR3 is TGTGCCAGCAGCGGCGGGCCTTACTACGAGCAGTACTTC.

This rearrangement joins TRBV19 to TRBJ2-1; a possible D gene is TRBD2 (5 bases). Trimming stripped 5 bases from V and 10 bases from J, with 15 bases between. From germline, CDR1 is LNHDA and CDR2 SQIVND (reference sequence). CDR3 length: 13 amino acids. CDR3 coding DNA: TGTGCCAGTAGTGAGGGAGCCCCACACGAGCAGTTCTTC. Translating gives CASSEGAPHEQFF.

This sequence joins TRBV29-1 and TRBJ1-5; 10 nucleotides align to TRBD1. The CDR3 consists of 14 residues. Germline lookup yields CDR1 SQVTM and CDR2 ANQGSEA. Germline trimming cut 6 bases from V and 2 bases from J; bases unmatched to any gene: 4. CDR3 coding DNA: TGCAGCGTCCGGGACAGGGGAGGCAATCAGCCCCAGCATTTT. Encoded protein: CSVRDRGGNQPQHF.

The chain employs TRBV5-1 and TRBJ2-6, with TRBD2 as a possible D gene (6 bases). V lost 4 bases to trimming and J lost 1 base, with 12 bases between them. CDR1 and CDR2 (germline): SGHRS, YFSETQ. The CDR3 consists of 16 residues. The CDR3 DNA follows: TGCGCCAGCAGCGCCGGGGGTCCTTCTGGGGCCAACGTCCTGACTTTC. This sequence encodes CASSAGGPSGANVLTF.

About this clone: A junction boundary mismatches the germline segment, possibly from a read error. This chain's CDR3 is CASILGTSSYNEQFF. CDR3 nucleotide sequence: TGTGCCAGCATCTTAGGGACTAGCTCCTACAATGAGCAGTTCTTC. The chain carries TRBV11-1 and TRBJ2-1; TRBD2 matches at 8 bases. CDR3 length: 15 amino acids. Germline CDR1 and CDR2: SGHAT and FQDESV (reference sequence).

This chain uses TRBV9 with TRBJ2-5; 7 nucleotides line up with TRBD2. The ends lost 5 bases at V and 5 bases at J; junction bases unmatched: 6. Looked up from germline, CDR1 is SGDLS and CDR2 is YYNGEE. CDR3 length: 13 amino acids. CDR3 nucleotide sequence: TGTGCCAGCAGTCTTGGACTAGAGGAGACCCAGTACTTC. This sequence encodes CASSLGLEETQYF.